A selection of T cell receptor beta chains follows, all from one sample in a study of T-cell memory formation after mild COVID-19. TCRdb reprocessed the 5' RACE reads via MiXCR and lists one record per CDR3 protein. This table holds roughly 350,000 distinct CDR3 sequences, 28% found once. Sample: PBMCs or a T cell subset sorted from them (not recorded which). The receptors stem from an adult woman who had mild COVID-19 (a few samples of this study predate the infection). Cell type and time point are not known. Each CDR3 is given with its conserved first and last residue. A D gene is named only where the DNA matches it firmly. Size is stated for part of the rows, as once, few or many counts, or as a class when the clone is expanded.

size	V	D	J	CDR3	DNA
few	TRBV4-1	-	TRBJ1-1	CASSQREGNTEAFF	TGCGCCAGCAGCCAACGGGAGGGGAACACTGAAGCTTTCTTT
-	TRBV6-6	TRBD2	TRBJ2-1	CASRGLALNMLSSYNEQFF	TGTGCCAGCAGAGGACTAGCCCTAAATATGTTGAGCTCCTACAATGAGCAGTTCTTC
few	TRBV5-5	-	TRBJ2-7	CASSPANGGSYEQYF	TGTGCCAGCAGCCCGGCCAACGGAGGTTCCTACGAGCAGTACTTC
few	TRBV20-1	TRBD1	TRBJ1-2	CSAKGAVDRGGYTF	TGCAGTGCTAAAGGTGCCGTTGACAGGGGCGGCTACACCTTC
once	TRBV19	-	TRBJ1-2	CASSIGDNLNYGYTF	TGTGCCAGTAGTATAGGGGACAACCTCAACTATGGCTACACCTTC
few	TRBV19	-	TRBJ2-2	CASSEGHLITGELFF	TGTGCCAGTAGCGAGGGACACCTGATCACCGGGGAGCTGTTTTTT
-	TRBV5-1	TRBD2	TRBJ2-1	CASSLRTSGYPGKQFF	TGCGCCAGCAGCCTAAGGACTAGCGGGTATCCGGGGAAGCAGTTCTTC
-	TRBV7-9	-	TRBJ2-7	CASSLGLGVSSEQYF	TGTGCCAGCAGCTTAGGTTTAGGGGTCTCCTCCGAGCAGTACTTC
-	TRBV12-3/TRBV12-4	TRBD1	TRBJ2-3	CASTHPGRGPGDTQYF	TGTGCCAGCACCCACCCGGGCAGGGGGCCGGGCGATACGCAGTATTTT
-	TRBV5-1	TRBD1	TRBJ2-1	CASSLWDREVNEQFF	TGCGCCAGCAGCTTGTGGGACAGGGAGGTGAATGAGCAGTTCTTC
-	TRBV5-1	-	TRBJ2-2	CASSLVLLGAGELFF	TGCGCCAGCAGCTTGGTCCTGTTGGGTGCCGGGGAGCTGTTTTTT
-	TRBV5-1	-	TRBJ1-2	CASSLESGNYGYTF	TGCGCCAGCAGCTTGGAGTCGGGTAACTATGGCTACACCTTC
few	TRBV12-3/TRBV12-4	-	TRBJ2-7	CASSLASEYEQYF	TGTGCCAGCAGTTTAGCCAGCGAATACGAGCAGTACTTC
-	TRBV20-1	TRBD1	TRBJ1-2	CSARKDRDYGYTF	TGCAGTGCTAGAAAAGACAGGGACTATGGCTACACCTTC
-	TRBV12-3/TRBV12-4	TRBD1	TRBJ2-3	CASSFLSLDREITDTQYF	TGTGCCAGCAGTTTTCTTTCCTTAGACAGGGAAATCACAGATACGCAGTATTTT
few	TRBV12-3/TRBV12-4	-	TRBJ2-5	CASSRKGRRSQYF	TGTGCCAGCAGTCGCAAAGGCCGCCGGTCCCAGTACTTC
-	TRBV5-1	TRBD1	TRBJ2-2	CASSLLGTAPSGVGELFF	TGCGCCAGCAGCTTGCTTGGGACAGCCCCCAGTGGAGTCGGGGAGCTGTTTTTT
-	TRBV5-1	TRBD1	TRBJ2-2	CASSLGTGDQTGELFF	TGCGCCAGCAGCTTGGGGACAGGGGATCAGACCGGGGAGCTGTTTTTT
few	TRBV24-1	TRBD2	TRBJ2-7	CATSDSAGVAYEQYF	TGTGCCACCAGTGATTCAGCGGGAGTGGCCTACGAGCAGTACTTC
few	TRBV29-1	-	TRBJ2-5	CSVDPGYSGFVGTQYF	TGCAGCGTCGATCCTGGGTACAGCGGCTTTGTTGGGACCCAGTACTTC
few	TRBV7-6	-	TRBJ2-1	CASSLSQDSYNEQFF	TGTGCCAGCAGCTTGTCACAGGACTCCTACAATGAGCAGTTCTTC
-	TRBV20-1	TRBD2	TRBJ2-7	CSALSGSHYEQYF	TGCAGTGCTCTTAGCGGGAGTCACTACGAGCAGTACTTC
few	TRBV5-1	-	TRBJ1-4	CASSPSIGSQNEKLFF	TGCGCCAGCAGCCCGTCGATAGGCAGCCAAAATGAAAAACTGTTTTTT
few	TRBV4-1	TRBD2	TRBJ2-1	CASSQDLASGEPSYNEQFF	TGCGCCAGCAGCCAAGATCTAGCTAGCGGAGAGCCCTCCTACAATGAGCAGTTCTTC
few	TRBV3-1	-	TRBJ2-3	CASSQKVGTQYF	TGTGCCAGCAGCCAAAAGGTTGGGACGCAGTATTTT
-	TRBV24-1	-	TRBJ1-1	CATSPDTGTGAFF	TGTGCCACCAGCCCTGACACCGGGACCGGAGCTTTCTTT
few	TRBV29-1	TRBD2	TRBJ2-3	CSVDGTSGNTDTQYF	TGCAGCGTTGATGGGACTAGCGGAAACACAGATACGCAGTATTTT
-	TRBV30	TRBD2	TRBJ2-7	CAQSPTGTSGTYEQYF	TGTGCCCAATCCCCCACAGGAACTAGCGGGACCTACGAGCAGTACTTC
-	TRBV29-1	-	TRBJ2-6	CSVRLLSGANVLTF	TGCAGCGTCCGACTGCTCTCTGGGGCCAACGTCCTGACTTTC
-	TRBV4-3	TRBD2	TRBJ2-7	CASSQVREGLYEQYF	TGCGCCAGCAGCCAAGTTCGGGAGGGACTCTACGAGCAGTACTTC
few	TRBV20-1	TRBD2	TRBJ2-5	CSASQRGLKETQYF	TGCAGTGCTAGCCAGCGGGGGTTAAAAGAGACCCAGTACTTC
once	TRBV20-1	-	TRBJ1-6	CSARVPADYNSPLHF	TGCAGTGCTAGAGTTCCGGCAGACTATAATTCACCCCTCCACTTT
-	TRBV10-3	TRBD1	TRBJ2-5	CAISATGTGVRQETQYF	TGTGCCATCAGTGCGACCGGGACAGGGGTCCGCCAAGAGACCCAGTACTTC
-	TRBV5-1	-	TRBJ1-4	CASSLEGVGEKLFF	TGCGCCAGCAGCTTGGAGGGGGTCGGCGAAAAACTGTTTTTT
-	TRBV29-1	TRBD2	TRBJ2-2	CSVGGDGELFF	TGCAGCGTGGGGGGGGACGGGGAGCTGTTTTTT
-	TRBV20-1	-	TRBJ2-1	CSARSRGGWTYNEQFF	TGCAGTGCTAGGTCGCGTGGGGGTTGGACCTACAATGAGCAGTTCTTC
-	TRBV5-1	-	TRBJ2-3	CASSPDGNPVDTQYF	TGCGCCAGCAGCCCCGACGGAAATCCCGTGGATACGCAGTATTTT
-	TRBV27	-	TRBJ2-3	CASRPTPGRTDTQYF	TGTGCCAGCCGACCTACACCAGGCCGCACAGATACGCAGTATTTT
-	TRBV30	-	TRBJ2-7	CAWGTGPAGRGEQYF	TGTGCCTGGGGCACCGGGCCTGCAGGTCGGGGCGAGCAGTACTTC
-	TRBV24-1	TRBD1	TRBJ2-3	CATSDAPGQGFGTDTQYF	TGTGCCACCAGTGATGCCCCGGGACAGGGGTTCGGCACAGATACGCAGTATTTT